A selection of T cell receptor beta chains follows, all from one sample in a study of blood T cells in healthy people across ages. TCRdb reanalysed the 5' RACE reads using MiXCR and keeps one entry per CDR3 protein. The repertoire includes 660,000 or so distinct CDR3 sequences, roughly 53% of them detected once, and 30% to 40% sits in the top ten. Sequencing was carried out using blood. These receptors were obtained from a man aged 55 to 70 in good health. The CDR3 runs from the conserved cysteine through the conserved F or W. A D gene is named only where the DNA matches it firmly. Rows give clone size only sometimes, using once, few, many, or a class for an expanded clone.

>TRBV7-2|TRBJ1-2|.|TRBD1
CASSSRTGAINYGYTF
TGTGCCAGCAGTTCGCGGACAGGGGCCATTAACTATGGCTACACCTTC
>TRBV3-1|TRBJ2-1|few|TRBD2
CASSRGGAVVNEQFF
TGTGCCAGCAGCCGCGGGGGGGCGGTAGTAAATGAGCAGTTCTTC
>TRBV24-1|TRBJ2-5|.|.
CATSDPRGARETQYF
TGTGCCACCAGTGACCCTCGGGGGGCGAGGGAGACCCAGTACTTC
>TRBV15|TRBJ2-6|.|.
CATSREGSGANVLTF
TGTGCCACCAGCAGAGAGGGCTCTGGGGCCAACGTCCTGACTTTC
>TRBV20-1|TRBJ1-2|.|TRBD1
CSVKTGSYGYTF
TGCAGTGTTAAGACAGGGAGCTATGGCTACACCTTC
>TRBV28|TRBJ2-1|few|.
CASSFRDEQFF
TGTGCCAGCAGCTTCAGGGATGAACAGTTCTTC
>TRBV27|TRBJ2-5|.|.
CASTKSLQGRETQYF
TGTGCCAGCACCAAATCCCTCCAGGGCAGAGAGACCCAGTACTTC
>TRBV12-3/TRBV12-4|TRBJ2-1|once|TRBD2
CASNGGLAGDEQFF
TGTGCCAGCAACGGGGGGCTAGCGGGCGATGAGCAGTTCTTC
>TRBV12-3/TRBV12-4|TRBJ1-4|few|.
CASSNFGGNEKLFF
TGTGCCAGCAGCAATTTCGGAGGGAATGAAAAACTGTTTTTT
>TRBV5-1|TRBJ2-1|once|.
CASSFSGGLYNEQFF
TGCGCCAGCAGCTTCTCGGGGGGCCTATACAATGAGCAGTTCTTC
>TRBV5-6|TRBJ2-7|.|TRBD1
CASNRRQGGFYEQYF
TGTGCCAGCAACCGGAGACAGGGGGGATTCTACGAGCAGTACTTC
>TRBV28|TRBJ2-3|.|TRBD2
CASSFQTSGGAGADTQYF
TGTGCCAGCAGTTTCCAGACTAGCGGGGGGGCTGGCGCAGATACGCAGTATTTT
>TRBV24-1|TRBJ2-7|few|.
CATSDGHLDEQYF
TGTGCCACCAGTGACGGGCATTTAGACGAGCAGTACTTC
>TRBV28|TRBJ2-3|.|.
CASSVNNGRTQYF
TGTGCCAGCAGTGTCAACAACGGTCGTACGCAGTATTTT
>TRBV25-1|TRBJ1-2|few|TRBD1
CASSPMTGSNYGYTF
TGTGCCAGCAGTCCTATGACAGGGTCTAACTATGGCTACACCTTC
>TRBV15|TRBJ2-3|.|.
CATSRARRRGSTDTQYF
TGTGCCACCAGCAGAGCGAGGAGGCGGGGTAGCACAGATACGCAGTATTTT
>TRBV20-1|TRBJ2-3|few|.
CSARGRQGGADTQYF
TGCAGTGCTAGAGGGAGGCAGGGTGGGGCAGATACGCAGTATTTT
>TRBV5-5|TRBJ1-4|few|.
CASSRGQLNNEKLFF
TGTGCCAGCAGCCGCGGACAGCTTAATAATGAAAAACTGTTTTTT
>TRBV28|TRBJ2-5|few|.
CASNQGFRGQETQYF
TGTGCCAGCAACCAGGGTTTTAGAGGCCAAGAGACCCAGTACTTC
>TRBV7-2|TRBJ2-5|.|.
CASSFQQETQYF
TGTGCCAGCAGCTTTCAGCAAGAGACCCAGTACTTC
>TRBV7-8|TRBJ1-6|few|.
CASIPGSSYNSPLHF
TGTGCCAGCATCCCCGGGAGCTCCTATAATTCACCCCTCCACTTT
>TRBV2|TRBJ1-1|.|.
CASSESLQGTEAFF
TGTGCCAGCAGTGAATCCCTACAGGGAACTGAAGCTTTCTTT
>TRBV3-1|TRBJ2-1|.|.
CASSQSVSEQFF
TGTGCCAGCAGCCAATCTGTCTCCGAGCAGTTCTTC
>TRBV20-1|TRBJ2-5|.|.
CSARPAWETQYF
TGCAGTGCTAGACCAGCGTGGGAGACCCAGTACTTC
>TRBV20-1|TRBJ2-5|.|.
CSARDLREPGETQYF
TGCAGTGCTAGAGATCTCCGGGAGCCGGGGGAGACCCAGTACTTC
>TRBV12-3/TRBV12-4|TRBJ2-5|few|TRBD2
CASHPRAGGWETQYF
TGTGCCAGCCATCCTCGAGCGGGGGGTTGGGAGACCCAGTACTTC
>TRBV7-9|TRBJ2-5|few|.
CASSLEGHRGEETQYF
TGTGCCAGCAGCTTAGAGGGACATAGAGGGGAAGAGACCCAGTACTTC